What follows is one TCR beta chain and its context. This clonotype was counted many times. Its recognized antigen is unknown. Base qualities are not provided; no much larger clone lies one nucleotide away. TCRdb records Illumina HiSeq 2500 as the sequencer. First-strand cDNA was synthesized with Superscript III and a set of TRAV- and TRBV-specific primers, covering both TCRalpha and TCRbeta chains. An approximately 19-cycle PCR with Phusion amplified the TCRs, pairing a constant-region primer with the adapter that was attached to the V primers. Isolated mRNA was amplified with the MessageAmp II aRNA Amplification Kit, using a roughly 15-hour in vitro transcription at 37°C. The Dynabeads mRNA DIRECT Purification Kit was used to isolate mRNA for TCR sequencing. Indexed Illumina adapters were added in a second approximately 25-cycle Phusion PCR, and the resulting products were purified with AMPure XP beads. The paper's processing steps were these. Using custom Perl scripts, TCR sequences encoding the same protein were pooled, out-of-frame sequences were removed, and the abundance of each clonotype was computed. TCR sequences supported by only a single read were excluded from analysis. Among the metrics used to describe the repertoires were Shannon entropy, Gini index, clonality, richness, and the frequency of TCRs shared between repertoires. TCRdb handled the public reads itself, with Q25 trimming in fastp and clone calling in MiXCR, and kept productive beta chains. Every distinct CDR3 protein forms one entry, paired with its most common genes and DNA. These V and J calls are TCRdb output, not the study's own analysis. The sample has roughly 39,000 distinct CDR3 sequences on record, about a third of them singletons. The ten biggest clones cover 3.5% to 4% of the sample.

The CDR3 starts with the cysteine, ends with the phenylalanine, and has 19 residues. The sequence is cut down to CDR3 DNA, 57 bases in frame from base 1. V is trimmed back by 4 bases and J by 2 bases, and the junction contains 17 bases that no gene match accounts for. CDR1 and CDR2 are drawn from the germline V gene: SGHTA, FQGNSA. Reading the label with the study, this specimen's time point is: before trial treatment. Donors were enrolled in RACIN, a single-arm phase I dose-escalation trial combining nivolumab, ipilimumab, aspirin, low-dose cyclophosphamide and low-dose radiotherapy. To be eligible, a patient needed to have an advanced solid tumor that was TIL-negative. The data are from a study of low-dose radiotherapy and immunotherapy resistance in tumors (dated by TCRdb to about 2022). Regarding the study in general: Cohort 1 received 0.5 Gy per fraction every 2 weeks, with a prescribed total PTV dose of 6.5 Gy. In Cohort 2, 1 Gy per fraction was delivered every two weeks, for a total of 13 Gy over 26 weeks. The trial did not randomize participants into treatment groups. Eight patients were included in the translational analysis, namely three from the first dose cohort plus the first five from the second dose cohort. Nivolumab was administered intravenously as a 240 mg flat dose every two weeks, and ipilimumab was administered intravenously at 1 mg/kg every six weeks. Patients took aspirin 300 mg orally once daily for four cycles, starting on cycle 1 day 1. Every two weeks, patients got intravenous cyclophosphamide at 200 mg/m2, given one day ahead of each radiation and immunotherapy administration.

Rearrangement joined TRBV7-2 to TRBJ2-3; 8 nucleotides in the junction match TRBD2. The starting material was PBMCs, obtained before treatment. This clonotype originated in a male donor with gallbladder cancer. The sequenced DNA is TGTGCCAGCAGCTCCGCCCCGGGTCGGCGGGGGGCTATCACAGATACGCAGTATTTT. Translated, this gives CASSSAPGRRGAITDTQYF.